The 21 T cell receptor beta chains listed next were all sequenced from one sample in a study of blood T cell repertoires in COVID-19. Generated by immunoSEQ multiplex PCR, the TCRdb table keeps only in-frame clones and is missing some. The sample has approximately 60,000 clones; approximately 82% are singletons. Input material: peripheral blood. Source of these receptors: a woman aged 80 or over with acute or convalescent COVID-19.

The gene calls are TRBV28 and TRBJ1-5; TRBD1 aligns across 8 bases. The CDR3 consists of 14 residues. Germline values: CDR1 MDHEN, CDR2 SYDVKM. Trimming removed 3 bases from V and 7 bases from J; junction bases left unmatched: 5. The CDR3 loop is CASSFGQGVQPQHF. The CDR3 region has the DNA TGTGCCAGCAGTTTTGGACAGGGTGTCCAGCCCCAGCATTTT.

The rearrangement uses TRBV28 and TRBJ1-4, with D possibly being TRBD1 (5 bases). Trimming cost V 6 bases and J 2 bases, with 25 bases left between them. Germline CDR1 is MDHEN and CDR2 is SYDVKM. The CDR3 consists of 19 residues. The CDR3 region is CASSRYKTGQWGTNEKLFF. CDR3 nucleotide sequence: TGTGCCAGCAGCCGCTATAAGACGGGTCAATGGGGCACTAATGAAAAACTGTTTTTT.

The V call is TRBV6-5, the J call TRBJ2-5, with 7 bases fitting TRBD1. The length of the CDR3 is 13 residues. Trimming took 6 bases from V and 2 from J; bases not matched to a gene: 3. In germline, CDR1 is MNHEY, CDR2 SVGAGI. The CDR3 nucleotides are TGTGCCAGCAGCGCGGACAGGCAAGAGACCCAGTACTTC. This sequence encodes CASSADRQETQYF.

This chain uses TRBV6-5 with TRBJ2-1, with D maybe TRBD2 (6 bases). The CDR3 totals 12 residues. Germline V gene sequence: CDR1 MNHEY, CDR2 SVGAGI. V gave up 2 bases and J gave up 10 bases, with 9 bases separating them. CDR3 DNA sequence: TGTGCCAGCAGTTACGCGGGGTGGGAGCAGTTCTTC. It yields the protein CASSYAGWEQFF.

This rearrangement joins TRBV7-5 to TRBJ2-3; the table assigns TRBD1, which was not confirmed against the DNA. TRBV7-5 is a listed pseudogene. This CDR3 has 14 amino acids. The CDR3 protein is CVRGLKNNTDTQYF. The CDR3 DNA sequence: TGTGTCAGAGGCCTGAAAAACAACACAGATACGCAGTATTTT.

This chain joins TRBV11-2 and TRBJ2-3; 7 bases map to TRBD2. Germline CDR1 reads SGHAT; CDR2 reads FQNNGV. Germline trimming cut 5 bases from V and 1 base from J; bases unmatched to any gene: 18. This CDR3 region has 19 residues. CDR3 DNA sequence: TGTGCCAGCAGCCCTTTGACTAGCCGTATCCTCTACCGCACAGATACGCAGTATTTT. Amino acid sequence: CASSPLTSRILYRTDTQYF.

In its sample, this clone was seen a few times. The chain carries TRBV3-1 (or the pseudogene TRBV3-2) and TRBJ1-1; 7 bases align to TRBD1. V gave up 6 bases and J gave up 2 bases; unmatched junction bases: 9. CDR3 length: 15 amino acids. Germline V gene lookup returns CDR1 LGHDT and CDR2 YNNKEL (reference sequence). This CDR3 is CASRDRPDHNTEAFF. The CDR3 region has the DNA TGTGCCAGCAGGGACAGGCCGGATCATAACACTGAAGCTTTCTTT.

By sample share, this clone is medium-sized. The chain links TRBV2 to TRBJ1-4; 7 nucleotides match TRBD1. CDR1 and CDR2 (germline): SNHLY, FYNNEI. The V segment lost 4 bases and the J segment 0 bases; nucleotides outside the gene matches: 8. This CDR3 spans 17 amino acids. The CDR3 nucleotides read TGTGCCAGCAGTGCGACAGGGAGCCCCTCAACTAATGAAAAACTGTTTTTT. This gives the protein CASSATGSPSTNEKLFF. The whole variable domain, remainder taken from reference TRBV2 and TRBJ1-4, is EPEVTQTPSHQVTQMGQEVILRCVPISNHLYFYWYRQILGQKVEFLVSFYNNEISEKSEIFDDQFSVERPDGSNFTLKIRSTKLEDSAMYFCASSATGSPSTNEKLFFGSGTQLSVL.

The V call is TRBV28, the J call TRBJ1-1, with TRBD1 identical over 9 bases. Germline V lookup: CDR1 MDHEN, CDR2 SYDVKM. J gave up 11 bases and V 3 bases, and 4 bases lay outside the gene matches. The CDR3 length is 12 residues. The CDR3 loop reads CASSLRTGVAFF. CDR3 nucleotides: TGTGCCAGCAGTTTGCGGACAGGGGTGGCTTTCTTT.

The gene calls are TRBV5-1 and TRBJ2-5, with D possibly matching TRBD2 (5 bases). CDR1 is SGHRS, CDR2 YFSETQ, per germline. V dropped 2 bases and J dropped 3 bases, with 14 bases sitting between them. The CDR3 has 15 amino acids. The CDR3 spells CASSLTTRTEETQYF. DNA of the CDR3: TGCGCCAGCAGCTTAACAACTAGGACCGAAGAGACCCAGTACTTC.

This sequence joins TRBV5-4 and TRBJ2-7, with D maybe TRBD1 (6 bases). V lost 3 bases, J lost 4 bases, and 26 bases lay in between. The CDR3 is 18 residues long. Germline V gene sequence: CDR1 SGHNT, CDR2 YYREEE (reference sequence). The CDR3 region has the DNA TGTGCCAGCAGCTCCTTCCCCCTTGGGACATCTTACCCGTACGAGCAGTACTTC. Its translation is CASSSFPLGTSYPYEQYF.

The J gene is TRBJ1-6, the V gene TRBV4-1; 7 nucleotides align to TRBD1. CDR3 length equals 18 residues. With V trimmed by 0 bases and J by 8 bases, 13 bases remained unmatched. CDR1 MGHRA and CDR2 YSYEKL come from the germline V gene. In DNA, the CDR3 is TGCGCCAGCAGCCAAGATCTCCCTGGACAGGCGGGGTATTCACCCCTCCACTTT. Its protein product is CASSQDLPGQAGYSPLHF.

Only a few counts were recorded for this clone. J is TRBJ1-5 and V is TRBV28; D might be TRBD1 (5 bases). The CDR3 loop spans 14 amino acids. From germline, CDR1 is MDHEN and CDR2 SYDVKM. V shed 1 base and J shed 5 bases, with 9 bases lying between them. As DNA, the CDR3 is TGTGCCAGCAGTTTATTGGGGGGATATCAGCCCCAGCATTTT. Amino acids: CASSLLGGYQPQHF.

This CDR3 is CASSYLQGASGSYEQYF. DNA for the CDR3: TGTGCCAGCTCCTACCTACAGGGGGCGAGTGGATCCTACGAGCAGTACTTC. This chain connects TRBV18 to TRBJ2-7; 9 nucleotides agree with TRBD1. J lost 1 base, V lost 6 bases, and 13 bases had no gene match. Germline assignment: CDR1 KGHSH and CDR2 LQKENI. This CDR3 region has 17 residues.

This sequence joins TRBV18 and TRBJ2-7; D perhaps matches TRBD2 (6 bases). The CDR3 is 14 amino acids. Per the germline V gene, CDR1 is KGHSH and CDR2 is LQKENI. The V end was cut by 3 bases, the J end by 3 bases, with 12 bases between. The CDR3 DNA reads as TGTGCCAGCTCACCGGGAGGCCCTCTCTACGAGCAGTACTTC. Its protein is CASSPGGPLYEQYF. Together with reference TRBV18 and TRBJ2-7, the CDR3 gives the full variable domain: NAGVMQNPRHLVRRRGQEARLRCSPMKGHSHVYWYRQLPEEGLKFMVYLQKENIIDESGMPKERFSAEFPKEGPSILRIQQVVRGDSAAYFCASSPGGPLYEQYFGPGTRLTVT.

The genes are TRBV2 and TRBJ2-2, with D possibly TRBD1 on 5 matching bases. The V end lost 7 bases, the J end lost 5 bases, and 14 bases lay between the germline ends. This CDR3 region has 14 residues. Germline CDR1 is SNHLY and CDR2 is FYNNEI. CDR3 protein: CASTPVRGTGELFF. In DNA, the CDR3 is TGTGCCAGCACTCCAGTTAGGGGAACCGGGGAGCTGTTTTTT.

This chain links TRBV7-6 with TRBJ1-1; perhaps TRBD1 as D (6 bases). CDR3 length equals 12 residues. Trimming pared 7 bases from V and 11 bases from J, leaving 17 bases between. Per germline, CDR1 SGHVS and CDR2 FNYEAQ. In DNA form, the CDR3 reads TGTGCCAGCATAGGGGGGGGGCGTTATGCTTTCTTT. This translates into CASIGGGRYAFF.

The rearrangement uses TRBV18 and TRBJ2-7; 8 bases align to TRBD1. This CDR3 spans 15 amino acids. From germline, CDR1 is KGHSH and CDR2 LQKENI. V was pared by 2 bases and J by 6 bases, with 9 bases of the junction left unmatched. CDR3: CASSPDAGQGSEQYF. The DNA of the CDR3 is TGTGCCAGCTCACCAGATGCTGGACAGGGCAGCGAGCAGTACTTC.

The chain links TRBV5-1 to TRBJ2-3; D not resolved. V lost 0 bases to trimming and J lost 0 bases, with 5 bases between them. The CDR3 contains 14 residues. Germline V lookup: CDR1 SGHRS, CDR2 YFSETQ. DNA of the CDR3: TGCGCCAGCAGCTTGGGACACAGCACAGATACGCAGTATTTT. Translating gives CASSLGHSTDTQYF.

V usage is TRBV6-6 and J usage is TRBJ1-6; 7 nucleotides agree with TRBD1. The CDR3 is made up of 14 amino acids. Germline CDR1 MNHNY, CDR2 SVGAGI (reference sequence). V dropped 7 bases and J dropped 7; count of bases not matched to a gene: 7. The CDR3 sequence: CASKPTGVNSPLHF. In DNA, the CDR3 is TGTGCCAGCAAACCAACAGGGGTAAATTCACCCCTCCACTTT.

The chain has TRBV12-5 and TRBJ2-5, with 11 nucleotides matching TRBD1. Trimming removed 3 bases from V and 4 bases from J; junction bases left unmatched: 13. CDR1 is LGHNT and CDR2 is FRNRAP in the germline V gene. This CDR3 comprises 18 residues. CDR3 DNA: TGTGCTAGTGGTTTCCCCGGACAGGGGGCTCGGGGAGGAGAGACCCAGTACTTC. This codes for CASGFPGQGARGGETQYF.